The 14 T cell receptor beta chains reported below all come from one sample, sequenced in a study of technical replicates of blood from several donors. Libraries were prepared by immunoSEQ multiplex PCR; TCRdb keeps only in-frame clonotypes and omits some of them. The sample carries fewer than 85,000 clones, approximately 94% recorded once. The specimen was T cells isolated from PBMCs. These receptors came from a human donor in good health.

The chain couples TRBV28 to TRBJ2-3, with 7 bases identical to TRBD2. Germline CDR1 is MDHEN and CDR2 is SYDVKM. Trimming cost V 2 bases and J 2 bases; bases outside gene matches: 4. This CDR3 is built from 15 residues. The CDR3 DNA follows: TGTGCCAGCAGTTTACCGAGCGGGAACACAGATACGCAGTATTTT. It specifies CASSLPSGNTDTQYF.

The V call is TRBV28, the J call TRBJ1-4; D ambiguous. This CDR3 contains 16 residues. The V end was cut by 1 base, the J end by 6 bases, with 15 bases between. Germline V gene sequence: CDR1 MDHEN, CDR2 SYDVKM. The CDR3 loop reads CASSLSSVEVHEKLFF. The DNA for the CDR3 is TGTGCCAGCAGTTTATCGTCAGTCGAGGTACATGAAAAACTGTTTTTT. Variable domain in full (rest from reference TRBV28 and TRBJ1-4): DVKVTQSSRYLVKRTGEKVFLECVQDMDHENMFWYRQDPGLGLRLIYFSYDVKMKEKGDIPEGYSVSREKKERFSLILESASTNQTSMYLCASSLSSVEVHEKLFFGSGTQLSVL.

The chain joins TRBV7-9 to TRBJ2-7; unclear D gene. Germline lookup yields CDR1 SEHNR and CDR2 FQNEAQ (reference sequence). The germline V and J ends were trimmed by 1 base and 3 bases, with 10 bases remaining between them. The CDR3 extends over 14 amino acids. CDR3 DNA: TGTGCCAGCAGCTTAGGAACCACTAACTACGAGCAGTACTTC. Translated: CASSLGTTNYEQYF. Variable domain in full (rest from reference TRBV7-9 and TRBJ2-7): DTGVSQNPRHKITKRGQNVTFRCDPISEHNRLYWYRQTLGQGPEFLTYFQNEAQLEKSRLLSDRFSAERPKGSFSTLEIQRTEQGDSAMYLCASSLGTTNYEQYFGPGTRLTVT.

This chain connects TRBV5-1 to TRBJ2-3; 8 bases match TRBD1. This CDR3 contains 15 residues. Germline loops: CDR1 SGHRS, CDR2 YFSETQ. Trimming cost V 4 bases and J 4 bases; bases outside gene matches: 8. CDR3 sequence (DNA): TGCGCCAGCAGCCCTCAGGCAGGGGGCCCAGATACGCAGTATTTT. Translation: CASSPQAGGPDTQYF.

The gene calls are TRBV28 and TRBJ2-4, with D possibly TRBD1 on 5 matching bases. The CDR3 contains 15 residues. V lost 5 bases and J lost 0, with 11 bases in between. Germline V CDR1 and CDR2: MDHEN, SYDVKM. The CDR3 DNA reads as TGTGCCAGCAGTGGGGCGGATGAAGCCAAAAACATTCAGTACTTC. This codes for CASSGADEAKNIQYF.

This chain joins TRBV27 and TRBJ2-2, with 7 positions matching TRBD1. Unmatched junction bases numbered 8, after V lost 3 bases and J lost 7 bases. Germline V gene data show CDR1 as MNHEY and CDR2 as SMNVEV (reference sequence). CDR3 size: 15 residues. In nucleotides, the CDR3 is TGTGCCAGCAGTTTCTTAGACAGGGATCTCGGGGAGCTGTTTTTT. Translated: CASSFLDRDLGELFF.

The chain uses TRBV5-4 and TRBJ1-2, with 8 bases lining up with TRBD1. Trimming removed 4 bases from V and 0 bases from J; junction bases left unmatched: 5. From germline, CDR1 is SGHNT and CDR2 YYREEE (reference sequence). The CDR3 is 15 residues long. The CDR3 here is CASSRGQGANYGYTF. DNA of the CDR3: TGTGCCAGCAGCAGAGGACAGGGCGCTAACTATGGCTACACCTTC.

CDR3 DNA: TGTGCCAGCAGCGTAGCAAGGGAGGCGTACAATGAGCAGTTCTTC. Translated, it gives CASSVAREAYNEQFF. V usage is TRBV9 and J usage is TRBJ2-1; the D gene is possibly TRBD2 (6 bases). Germline CDR1 is SGDLS and CDR2 is YYNGEE. This CDR3 is built from 15 residues. Trimming pared 0 bases from V and 4 bases from J, leaving 11 bases between. The full variable domain, completed using reference TRBV9 and TRBJ2-1, is DSGVTQTPKHLITATGQRVTLRCSPRSGDLSVYWYQQSLDQGLQFLIQYYNGEERAKGNILERFSAQQFPDLHSELNLSSLELGDSALYFCASSVAREAYNEQFFGPGTRLTVL.

This sequence joins TRBV7-9 and TRBJ2-5; D is ambiguous. The CDR3 spans 14 residues. Germline CDR1 SEHNR, CDR2 FQNEAQ (reference sequence). Trimming took 1 base from V and 8 from J, leaving 14 bases between them. The CDR3 DNA reads as TGTGCCAGCAGCTTAGGTAGTTACCCCGATACCCAGTACTTC. As protein: CASSLGSYPDTQYF.

Only one count was recorded for this clone. The gene calls are TRBV27 and TRBJ1-2; D is perhaps TRBD1 (6 bases). The length of the CDR3 is 18 residues. Germline V gene data show CDR1 as MNHEY and CDR2 as SMNVEV (reference sequence). The V gene lost 3 bases and the J gene lost 4 bases, with 24 bases spanning the gap. CDR3 amino acids: CASSLVVSGHRGFYGYTF. DNA for the CDR3: TGTGCCAGCAGTTTGGTGGTTTCGGGACACCGCGGCTTCTATGGCTACACCTTC.

The chain carries TRBV19 and TRBJ1-4, with 7 bases fitting TRBD1. CDR3 size: 15 residues. J gave up 6 bases and V 2 bases, and 6 bases lay outside the gene matches. Germline values: CDR1 LNHDA, CDR2 SQIVND (reference sequence). CDR3: CASSIPGGVDEKLFF. The CDR3 DNA reads TGTGCCAGTAGTATACCAGGGGGAGTGGATGAAAAACTGTTTTTT.

The V and J genes are TRBV5-4 and TRBJ1-1; D unresolved. V dropped 0 bases and J dropped 0 bases, with 12 bases sitting between them. The length of the CDR3 is 16 residues. Germline values: CDR1 SGHNT, CDR2 YYREEE (reference sequence). The CDR3 sequence is CASSLATFSMNTEAFF. The CDR3 nucleotides are TGTGCCAGCAGCTTGGCAACTTTTTCCATGAACACTGAAGCTTTCTTT.

The chain recombines TRBV7-9 with TRBJ2-7; 8 bases align to TRBD1. Looked up from germline, CDR1 is SEHNR and CDR2 is FQNEAQ (reference sequence). J lost 5 bases, V lost 4 bases, and 7 bases had no gene match. The CDR3 has 14 amino acids. The CDR3 region has the DNA TGTGCCAGCAGCTCCGGGACAGGTAACGACGAGCAGTACTTC. It yields the protein CASSSGTGNDEQYF.

The J gene is TRBJ1-2, the V gene TRBV28; 8 bases line up with TRBD1. Trimming at V came to 8 bases and at J to 2 bases, leaving 1 base not matched to a gene. Per the germline V gene, CDR1 is MDHEN and CDR2 is SYDVKM. CDR3 length: 12 amino acids. The CDR3 sequence: CASGDRNYGYTF. CDR3 nucleotide sequence: TGTGCCAGCGGGGACAGGAACTATGGCTACACCTTC.